This T cell receptor (beta chain) originates from a study of PD-L1 blockade in urothelial cancer. In the study overall: Prior regimens of chemotherapy numbered 0 to 3 per patient. Blood analysis was done at 3 weeks (second dose) and 6 weeks after treatment began.

Here immunoSEQ multiplex PCR was the method, and the copy in TCRdb shows in-frame clones only, minus some. The sample carries some 71,000 clones, approximately 83% recorded once. This CDR3 is built from 17 residues. With V trimmed by 1 base and J by 6 bases, 7 bases remained unmatched. Germline V gene data show CDR1 as SGHVS and CDR2 as FQNEAQ. Time point described: pretreatment peripheral blood. The sample consisted of PBMCs, taken around atezolizumab (anti-PD-L1) treatment. This chain uses TRBV7-8 with TRBJ1-6; TRBD1 agrees at 9 bases. The receptor's source is a man aged 60-69 years with urothelial cancer. The CDR3 coding sequence is TGTGCCAGCAGCTTAGTAGGGGGACAGGGCTCTAATTCACCCCTCCACTTT. Its translation: CASSLVGGQGSNSPLHF.